The present entry profiles one T cell receptor beta chain with its context. These data belong to a study of shared clonotypes between healthy human individuals. CD45RO-negative, CCR7-selected cells formed the naive CD8 fraction, which excluded terminally differentiated effector memory CD45RA+ cells. The germline V gene encodes CDR1 SGHTS and CDR2 YDEGEE. The CDR3 runs 17 residues. Between the trimmed V and J ends, which lost 4 bases and 0 bases, there was a span of 14 bases. Generated by immunoSEQ multiplex PCR, the TCRdb table keeps only in-frame clones and is missing some. The sample has millions of clones, about 95% seen once.

Sequenced input: naive CD8+ T cells sorted from blood. This sequence joins TRBV5-8 and TRBJ1-6; TRBD1 is a possible D gene (5 bases). The TCR comes from a man aged 18-30 years in good health. CDR3 amino acids: CASSHDSLSSYNSPLHF. The DNA for the CDR3 is TGTGCCAGCAGCCACGACAGTCTGAGCTCCTATAATTCACCCCTCCACTTT.